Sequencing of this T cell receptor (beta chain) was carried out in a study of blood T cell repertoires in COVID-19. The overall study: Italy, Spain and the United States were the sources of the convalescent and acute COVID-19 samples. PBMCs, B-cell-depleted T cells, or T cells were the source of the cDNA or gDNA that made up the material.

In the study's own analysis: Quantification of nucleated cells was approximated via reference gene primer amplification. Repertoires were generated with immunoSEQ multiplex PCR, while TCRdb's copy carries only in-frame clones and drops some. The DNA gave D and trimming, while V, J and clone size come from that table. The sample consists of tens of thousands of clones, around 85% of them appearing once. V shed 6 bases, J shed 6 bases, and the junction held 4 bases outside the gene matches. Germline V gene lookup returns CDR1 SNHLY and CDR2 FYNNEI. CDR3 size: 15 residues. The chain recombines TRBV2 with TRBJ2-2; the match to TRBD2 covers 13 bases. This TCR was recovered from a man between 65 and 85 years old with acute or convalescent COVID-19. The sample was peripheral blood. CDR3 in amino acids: CASRPGLAGPGELFF. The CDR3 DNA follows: TGTGCCAGCAGGCCGGGACTAGCGGGACCCGGGGAGCTGTTTTTT.